These 9 T cell receptor beta chains originate from one sample sequenced in a study of T cell responses to AZD1222 COVID-19 vaccine. The table came from immunoSEQ multiplex PCR; TCRdb's copy has only in-frame clones and leaves some out. The data show 55,000 to 80,000 clones, with roughly 70% seen just once and roughly 13% held by the top ten. Here the sequenced sample was peripheral blood, taken on day 0 of AZD1222 vaccination. Source of these receptors: an adult in good health.

In nucleotides, the CDR3 is TGTGCCACTCGGACAGGGAACACCGGGGAGCTGTTTTTT. Its translation is CATRTGNTGELFF. V gene TRBV24-1 combines with J gene TRBJ2-2, with 7 bases matching TRBD1. The ends lost 10 bases at V and 1 base at J; junction bases unmatched: 2. CDR3 length: 13 amino acids. Germline V gene sequence: CDR1 KGHDR, CDR2 SFDVKD.

The V gene is TRBV3-1 (or the pseudogene TRBV3-2), the J gene TRBJ1-6; D ambiguous. The CDR3 is 14 amino acids. Germline-derived CDR1 and CDR2 are LGHDT and YNNKEL (reference sequence). V lost 4 bases to trimming and J lost 11 bases, with 15 bases between them. CDR3: CASSPPGSRAPLHF. The CDR3 DNA follows: TGTGCCAGCAGCCCCCCTGGGAGCCGTGCACCCCTCCACTTT.

This clone was seen a handful of times. DNA of the CDR3: TGTGCCTGGAGTGGGCCTGAGGGGGGCAGGAATCAGCCCCAGCATTTT. This encodes CAWSGPEGGRNQPQHF. V is TRBV30 and J is TRBJ1-5, with D possibly being TRBD1 (6 bases). V lost 1 base and J lost 4, with 17 bases in between. Per the germline V gene, CDR1 is GTSNPN and CDR2 is SVGIG (reference sequence). The CDR3 is 16 amino acids.

The CDR3 is CAWSTDQGSPLHF. In DNA form, the CDR3 reads TGTGCCTGGAGTACCGATCAAGGGTCACCCCTCCACTTT. This chain uses TRBV30 with TRBJ1-6, with unresolved D. The CDR3 extends over 13 amino acids. The germline V gene has CDR1 GTSNPN and CDR2 SVGIG (reference sequence). V was clipped by 2 bases and J by 10 bases, with 12 bases between them.

The rearrangement uses TRBV2 and TRBJ2-7, with 9 positions matching TRBD1. The CDR3 runs to 17 residues. Germline CDR1 and CDR2: SNHLY and FYNNEI. J was trimmed by 7 bases and V by 2 bases; bases with no gene match: 15. For the CDR3, the DNA is TGTGCCAGCAGTGAACCATACAGCCCGGGACAGGGATTGGAGCAGTACTTC. It encodes CASSEPYSPGQGLEQYF.

The rearrangement uses TRBV28 and TRBJ2-3, with a possible D match to TRBD2 (6 bases). In germline, CDR1 is MDHEN, CDR2 SYDVKM. Between the trimmed V and J ends, which lost 5 bases and 7 bases, there was a span of 7 bases. This CDR3 spans 11 amino acids. The CDR3 nucleotides read TGTGCCAGCAGTGGAGGGAATACGCAGTATTTT. It translates to CASSGGNTQYF.

This clone showed up just a few times. V is TRBV6-2 or TRBV6-3 and J is TRBJ2-7; the D is unclear. V dropped 2 bases and J dropped 10 bases, with 12 bases sitting between them. The CDR3 contains 12 residues. CDR1 is MNHEY and CDR2 is SVGEGT in the germline V gene. CDR3: CASSYKSFLQYF. The CDR3 DNA reads as TGTGCCAGCAGTTACAAATCATTTCTCCAGTACTTC.

This clone was seen a handful of times. V is TRBV5-1 and J is TRBJ1-4; D gene ambiguous. V gave up 2 bases and J gave up 6 bases, with 11 bases separating them. The CDR3 runs to 14 residues. The germline CDR1 and CDR2 sequences are SGHRS and YFSETQ. In DNA form, the CDR3 reads TGCGCCAGCAGCTTCGGGCCTAACGATGAAAAACTGTTTTTT. This codes for CASSFGPNDEKLFF.

The gene calls are TRBV5-6 and TRBJ2-5, with unresolved D. The germline V gene encodes CDR1 SGHDT and CDR2 YYEEEE. The CDR3 is 13 amino acids. V was pared by 4 bases and J by 3 bases, with 10 bases between. CDR3 loop: CASSPSRKETQYF. CDR3 nucleotides: TGTGCCAGCAGCCCTTCGCGGAAAGAGACCCAGTACTTC.